This T cell receptor beta chain was found in a study of cytomegalovirus exposure and HLA in healthy donors. Participants comprised healthy donors of bone marrow. Amplification used 60 Vbeta primers and 13 Jbeta primers. Generated by immunoSEQ multiplex PCR, the TCRdb table keeps only in-frame clones and is missing some. The data hold fewer than 150,000 clones, with around 80% observed a single time. Findings and limits, study-wide: The likely origin of a cluster of highly shared sequence variants was a sequencing artifact. Later on, analysis showed that most CMV-associated TCR beta chains appeared to be HLA-restricted.

CDR1 is KGHSH and CDR2 is LQKENI in the germline V gene. Germline trimming cut 2 bases from V and 8 bases from J; bases unmatched to any gene: 6. The CDR3 length is 15 residues. Comments on this clone: Its antigen is not identified.

The sequence was collected from a man aged 35 to 55 in good health and CMV-seropositive. The chain links TRBV18 to TRBJ1-2, with 12 nucleotides matching TRBD1. Sequenced: PBMCs. This chain's CDR3 is CASSPTGQGARGYTF. In DNA, the CDR3 is TGTGCCAGCTCACCAACGGGACAGGGGGCGAGGGGCTACACCTTC.